These 7 T cell receptor beta chains share one sample of origin, sequenced in a study of Tregs in tolerant kidney transplant recipients. This table comes from immunoSEQ multiplex PCR, and its TCRdb copy is limited to in-frame clones, with some not included. The repertoire holds some 110,000 clones, roughly 92% seen once, with roughly 0.61% in the top ten. Sequenced input: CD4+ T cells from blood. Receptor source: a human donor in good health.

CDR3 loop: CASSQAGREARDTQYF. CDR3 nucleotide sequence: TGCGCCAGCAGCCAAGCAGGCCGGGAGGCCAGGGATACGCAGTATTTT. The chain links TRBV4-1 to TRBJ2-3, with 7 bases fitting TRBD2. The CDR3 runs to 16 residues. V was clipped by 1 base and J by 6 bases; unmatched bases: 10. Germline CDR1 MGHRA, CDR2 YSYEKL.

The chain combines TRBV9 with TRBJ2-2; a possible D gene is TRBD1 (6 bases). CDR1 SGDLS and CDR2 YYNGEE come from the germline V gene. The CDR3 contains 16 residues. V lost 0 bases and J lost 0, with 9 bases in between. In DNA form, the CDR3 reads TGTGCCAGCAGCGTAGCCGGGACATCGAACACCGGGGAGCTGTTTTTT. Protein sequence: CASSVAGTSNTGELFF.

The chain is built from TRBV19 and TRBJ2-2; 7 bases are shared with TRBD1. The germline V gene encodes CDR1 LNHDA and CDR2 SQIVND (reference sequence). There are 16 residues in the CDR3. Trimming took 7 bases from V and 1 from J; bases not matched to a gene: 9. In DNA form, the CDR3 reads TGTGCCAGTACCCTAAAGGGACAGTTGAACACCGGGGAGCTGTTTTTT. Protein: CASTLKGQLNTGELFF.

CDR3 region: CASRGGNQPQHF. Written as DNA, the CDR3 is TGTGCCAGCCGAGGTGGCAATCAGCCCCAGCATTTT. The chain joins TRBV6-5 to TRBJ1-5, with D unresolved. CDR3 length: 12 amino acids. The germline gives CDR1 MNHEY, CDR2 SVGAGI. Trimming took 8 bases from V and 2 from J, leaving 7 bases between them.

This clone was seen a single time. The chain carries TRBV6-5 and TRBJ2-3, with D perhaps given as TRBD1 or TRBD2 (5 bases each). The CDR3 runs 15 residues. Germline-derived CDR1 and CDR2 are MNHEY and SVGAGI. Deletions cut 2 bases from V and 2 bases from J, with 11 bases between. CDR3 amino acids: CASSYRGPDTDTQYF. The CDR3 DNA is TGTGCCAGCAGTTACCGGGGACCAGACACAGATACGCAGTATTTT.

This chain links TRBV2 with TRBJ2-7; tentative D call: TRBD1 (6 bases). V lost 5 bases to trimming and J lost 0 bases, with 11 bases between them. The CDR3 has 14 amino acids. From germline, CDR1 is SNHLY and CDR2 FYNNEI. This CDR3 is CASSNRAYSYEQYF. The CDR3 DNA is TGTGCCAGCAGTAACAGGGCTTACTCCTACGAGCAGTACTTC.

The V gene is TRBV6-5, the J gene TRBJ2-3; D gene unclear. The V gene lost 4 bases and the J gene lost 6 bases, with 11 bases spanning the gap. The CDR3 is 13 amino acids. CDR1 and CDR2 (germline): MNHEY, SVGAGI. The DNA of the CDR3 is TGTGCCAGCAGTTCCTCTCGGAAGGATACGCAGTATTTT. Protein: CASSSSRKDTQYF.